This TCR beta chain comes out of a study of blood T cells in healthy people across ages. Regarding the study as a whole: Long-lived donors had more naive CD4+ cells and higher diversity than aged donors.

Germline lookup yields CDR1 SGHTA and CDR2 FQGNSA. The J segment lost 9 bases and the V segment lost 4 bases, leaving 11 bases of the junction unmatched. The length of the CDR3 is 15 residues. A sample-barcoded 5' primer and a J-beta primer mix were used in a second PCR of about 7 to 12 cycles. Template switching added a 12-random-nucleotide identifier to every cDNA molecule. Per-sample output comprised a minimum of 2.5 million paired-end reads containing CDR3. MiXCR was run by TCRdb on the 5' RACE reads, yielding one entry per CDR3 protein. This table holds some 550,000 distinct CDR3 sequences, around 48% found once. As to this clonotype: Its antigen is undetermined.

It was around 10 milliliters of peripheral blood that were drawn from each donor. This rearrangement joins TRBV7-2 to TRBJ2-1, with 8 bases fitting TRBD2. The receptor was derived from an elderly man in good health. Material for sequencing was blood. DNA of the CDR3: TGTGCCAGCAGCTCCAACGGGGGGGGAGCAGGTGAGCAGTTCTTC. This codes for CASSSNGGGAGEQFF.